This T cell receptor beta chain was captured by sequencing in a study of vaccination effects on CD4 cells after COVID-19. For this clone: Antigen unknown.

V was pared by 5 bases and J by 11 bases, with 17 bases of the junction left unmatched. The V gene's germline CDR1 is SGHTA and CDR2 FQGNSA. The CDR3 length is 17 residues. Only in-frame clones appear in the TCRdb table, and some are missing; sequencing was by immunoSEQ multiplex PCR. The table lists about 33,000 clones, around 73% of them singletons, with about a sixth in the top ten. Antigen-specific CD4+ T cells were expanded (with viral peptide pools) by the ViraFEST assay ahead of sequencing. After around ten days in culture, the CD4+ T cells were isolated. The person had PCR-confirmed SARS-CoV-2 infection between March and December 2020.

V gene TRBV7-2 combines with J gene TRBJ2-3, with TRBD2 matching 12 bases. The sequencing used CD4+ T cells from PBMCs cultured with HCoV-NL63 spike peptides, collected before COVID-19 vaccination. This sequence was found in a human donor who had a prior SARS-CoV-2 infection. The CDR3 sequence is CASSHKPGLAGQGGQYF. CDR3 bases: TGTGCCAGCAGCCATAAACCGGGACTAGCGGGTCAAGGGGGGCAGTATTTT.